This T cell receptor beta chain was retrieved from a study of shared clonotypes between healthy human individuals. Study conclusions and caveats: Though the depth was large, rarefaction showed that sorted-subset sequencing was incomplete. Sequencing depth was predicted to influence how clonotypes are shared among donors.

Only in-frame clones appear in the TCRdb table, and some are missing; sequencing was by immunoSEQ multiplex PCR. The table shows 2 million to 3 million clones, with around nine tenths occurring only once. The V gene lost 3 bases and the J gene lost 3 bases, with 11 bases spanning the gap. The germline CDR1 and CDR2 sequences are SNHLY and FYNNEI. The CDR3 covers 14 residues. Worth noting for this clone: What it binds is unknown.

V usage is TRBV2 and J usage is TRBJ2-5, with D hard to call. This TCR was sampled from a man between 18 and 35 years old in good health. Specimen: naive CD4+ T cells sorted from blood. Subset defined: CD45RA+ positively selected. CDR3 sequence reads: CASSERQTEETQYF. CDR3 in DNA: TGTGCCAGCAGTGAGCGACAAACCGAAGAGACCCAGTACTTC.